Listed here are 10 T cell receptor beta chains from one sample, sequenced in a study of CD8 T cells in ankylosing spondylitis. For these receptors, no antigen is known. Study-wide points: What seemed typical of ankylosing spondylitis blood was a TCR beta motif built from eight highly homologous variants.

Each CDR3 protein gets one entry after TCRdb re-called the 5' RACE reads with MiXCR. The table includes more than 300,000 distinct CDR3 sequences, around 8% detected once. The sample comprised blood, either unsorted or a sorted T cell fraction (not recorded which). These receptors were taken from a male donor with ankylosing spondylitis.

Only one count was recorded for this clonotype. The V call is TRBV29-1, the J call TRBJ2-7; 9 bases are a match to TRBD1. V lost 6 bases to trimming and J lost 4 bases; unmatched junction nucleotides: 10. The CDR3 extends over 14 amino acids. CDR1 is SQVTM, CDR2 ANQGSEA, per germline. The CDR3 DNA follows: TGCAGCGTGGACCCGGGACAGGGTTCTTACGAGCAGTACTTC. Residues: CSVDPGQGSYEQYF.

This clonotype came up a few times. The chain couples TRBV5-1 to TRBJ2-7, with D perhaps TRBD1 or TRBD2 (5 bases each). V lost 3 bases to trimming and J lost 7 bases, with 14 bases between them. The CDR3 runs to 13 residues. Germline lookup yields CDR1 SGHRS and CDR2 YFSETQ. The CDR3 nucleotides read TGCGCCAGCAGCTCCGGGGACGGTCGGGAGCAGTACTTC. This translates into CASSSGDGREQYF. Variable domain in full (rest from reference TRBV5-1 and TRBJ2-7): KAGVTQTPRYLIKTRGQQVTLSCSPISGHRSVSWYQQTPGQGLQFLFEYFSETQRNKGNFPGRFSGRQFSNSRSEMNVSTLELGDSALYLCASSSGDGREQYFGPGTRLTVT.

This clonotype was seen only a few times. The rearrangement uses TRBV27 and TRBJ1-2, with D tentatively TRBD1 (5 bases). This CDR3 is built from 14 residues. Trimming pared 3 bases from V and 2 bases from J, leaving 10 bases between. Germline V gene lookup returns CDR1 MNHEY and CDR2 SMNVEV (reference sequence). In nucleotides, the CDR3 is TGTGCCAGCAGTTTGGGGGGGTCAAACTATGGCTACACCTTC. The encoded protein is CASSLGGSNYGYTF.

This clonotype was counted only a few times. V and J are TRBV29-1 and TRBJ2-3; D is ambiguous. The CDR3 contains 13 residues. In germline, CDR1 is SQVTM, CDR2 ANQGSEA. V shed 5 bases and J shed 0 bases, with 9 bases lying between them. The CDR3 region has the DNA TGCAGCGTTCCTCTGTTAAGCACAGATACGCAGTATTTT. This sequence encodes CSVPLLSTDTQYF.

Only a few counts were recorded for this clonotype. This chain uses TRBV6-2 or TRBV6-3 with TRBJ2-1, with 7 bases matching TRBD1. V shed 3 bases, J shed 0 bases, and the junction held 8 bases outside the gene matches. The CDR3 has 17 residues. The V gene's germline CDR1 is MNHEY and CDR2 SVGEGT. Here the CDR3 reads CASSYHNRGYSYNEQFF. The CDR3 nucleotides read TGTGCCAGCAGTTATCATAACAGGGGCTACTCCTACAATGAGCAGTTCTTC.

The chain combines TRBV6-2 or TRBV6-3 with TRBJ2-7; 9 bases are shared with TRBD1. V gave up 10 bases and J gave up 5 bases; unmatched junction bases: 6. CDR3 length equals 12 residues. Germline V gene sequence: CDR1 MNHEY, CDR2 SVGEGT. The CDR3 is CATLDRGDEQYF. CDR3 in DNA: TGTGCCACCTTGGACAGGGGCGACGAGCAGTACTTC.

The V and J genes are TRBV24-1 and TRBJ2-2; 10 bases map to TRBD2. CDR1 is KGHDR and CDR2 is SFDVKD in the germline V gene. The CDR3 is 17 amino acids. Trimming at V came to 9 bases and at J to 0 bases, leaving 9 bases not matched to a gene. CDR3 coding DNA: TGTGCCACCTCCTGGACTAGCGGACAAGCGAACACCGGGGAGCTGTTTTTT. It translates to CATSWTSGQANTGELFF.

The sample holds a few counts of this clonotype. The chain recombines TRBV28 with TRBJ2-7; D call uncertain. There are 16 residues in the CDR3. Per germline, CDR1 MDHEN and CDR2 SYDVKM. V shed 3 bases and J shed 2 bases, with 17 bases lying between them. The CDR3 protein is CASSFRRVQRPYEQYF. The CDR3 nucleotides read TGTGCCAGCAGTTTCCGCCGGGTGCAGCGCCCCTACGAGCAGTACTTC.

The chain employs TRBV6-5 and TRBJ1-2; no clear D. The CDR3 extends over 15 amino acids. The V gene lost 4 bases and the J gene lost 8 bases, with 20 bases spanning the gap. Germline V lookup: CDR1 MNHEY, CDR2 SVGAGI. This chain's CDR3 is CASSFPRTTTLGYTF. In DNA, the CDR3 is TGTGCCAGCAGTTTTCCCAGGACCACCACCTTGGGCTACACCTTC.

This clonotype was seen more than once but under ten times. This rearrangement joins TRBV6-1 to TRBJ1-2, with D unclear. The CDR3 is 16 amino acids. Germline V gene sequence: CDR1 MNHNS, CDR2 SASEGT. Trimming left V 6 bases short and J 0 bases short, with 17 bases between. CDR3 bases: TGTGCCAGCAGGCAATTCCTACACAGCACTAACTATGGCTACACCTTC. Translation: CASRQFLHSTNYGYTF.